A selection of T cell receptor beta chains follows, all from one sample in a study of blood T cell repertoires in COVID-19. The assay was immunoSEQ multiplex PCR, and TCRdb's table has in-frame clones only and misses some. The profile covers about 160,000 clones, with around 90% appearing a single time and about 4.1% taken by the ten largest. The specimen was peripheral blood. These receptors all come from a woman aged 55-70 years with active or convalescent COVID-19. CDR3s include the opening cysteine and the closing phenylalanine or tryptophan. D genes are given only for firm matches. Expanded clones get a size class; other rows say once, few or many, or leave the size out.

v_gene	abundance	d_gene	len	j_gene	CDR3aa	CDR3nt
TRBV10-3	.	.	13	TRBJ1-6	CAITGDYNSPLHF	TGTGCCATCACGGGTGACTATAATTCACCCCTCCACTTT
TRBV6-5	.	.	12	TRBJ1-2	CASSTGSDGYTF	TGTGCCAGCAGTACAGGGAGTGATGGCTACACCTTC
TRBV10-3	.	.	13	TRBJ1-1	CAIRETVNTEAFF	TGTGCCATCAGAGAGACAGTGAACACTGAAGCTTTCTTT
TRBV6-5	.	.	12	TRBJ1-1	CASFLLNTEAFF	TGTGCCAGCTTCCTCCTGAACACTGAAGCTTTCTTT
TRBV4-3	.	.	15	TRBJ1-2	CASSQDHPGSYGYTF	TGCGCCAGCAGCCAAGATCACCCAGGGTCTTATGGCTACACCTTC
TRBV6-2/TRBV6-3	.	TRBD2	15	TRBJ2-5	CASSTLAGGQETQYF	TGTGCCAGCAGTACACTAGCGGGGGGGCAGGAGACCCAGTACTTC
TRBV4-3	.	.	18	TRBJ2-1	CASSQQRLEALLPHEQFF	TGCGCCAGCAGCCAACAACGGTTGGAGGCGCTTCTCCCCCATGAGCAGTTCTTC
TRBV4-3	.	TRBD1	16	TRBJ1-2	CASSQDSGDRGYGYTF	TGCGCCAGCAGCCAAGATTCTGGGGACAGAGGCTATGGCTACACCTTC
TRBV7-2	once	TRBD1	18	TRBJ1-5	CASSTRGQGHLGNQPQHF	TGTGCCAGCAGCACAAGAGGACAGGGTCATTTAGGCAATCAGCCCCAGCATTTT
TRBV19	.	TRBD1	15	TRBJ1-1	CASSTGTGMNTEAFF	TGTGCCAGTAGTACCGGGACAGGCATGAACACTGAAGCTTTCTTT
TRBV15	.	.	15	TRBJ1-5	CATSRRTDLNQPQHF	TGTGCCACCAGCAGAAGGACAGACCTCAATCAGCCCCAGCATTTT
TRBV11-2	.	.	13	TRBJ1-5	CASSVQGDQPQHF	TGTGCCAGCAGCGTACAGGGAGATCAGCCCCAGCATTTT
TRBV7-8	.	.	15	TRBJ1-5	CASSLYQNSNQPQHF	TGTGCCAGCAGCTTATATCAGAATAGCAATCAGCCCCAGCATTTT
TRBV19	.	.	15	TRBJ2-5	CASSITRGAQETQYF	TGTGCCAGTAGTATTACCAGGGGGGCCCAAGAGACCCAGTACTTC
TRBV6-2/TRBV6-3	.	.	16	TRBJ1-2	CASSPGQVTVNYGYTF	TGTGCCAGCAGCCCTGGTCAAGTGACAGTTAACTATGGCTACACCTTC
TRBV5-4	.	.	15	TRBJ1-6	CASSSVAGSRSPLHF	TGTGCCAGCAGCTCCGTGGCAGGGTCCAGATCACCCCTCCACTTT
TRBV19	once	.	12	TRBJ1-5	CAVGRGDQPQHF	TGTGCTGTGGGGAGGGGTGATCAGCCCCAGCATTTT
TRBV6-2/TRBV6-3	.	.	13	TRBJ2-7	CASSYPSSYEQYF	TGTGCCAGCAGTTACCCCTCTTCCTACGAGCAGTACTTC
TRBV11-2	.	TRBD1	15	TRBJ1-2	CASSLSGQGYYGYTF	TGTGCCAGCAGCTTATCAGGACAGGGATACTATGGCTACACCTTC
TRBV25-1	.	.	13	TRBJ1-5	CASSQGNNQPQHF	TGTGCCAGCAGTCAGGGTAACAATCAGCCCCAGCATTTT
TRBV12-3/TRBV12-4	many	TRBD2	12	TRBJ2-7	CASSPGLILQYF	TGTGCCAGCAGCCCGGGACTAATTCTTCAGTACTTC
TRBV4-3	.	TRBD1	16	TRBJ1-5	CASSQDTGQGDQPQHF	TGCGCCAGCAGCCAAGATACGGGACAGGGGGACCAGCCCCAGCATTTT
TRBV5-3	.	.	19	TRBJ1-5	CARSFDHRDIMRSNQPQHF	TGTGCCAGAAGCTTCGATCACAGGGATATAATGAGGAGCAATCAGCCCCAGCATTTT
TRBV27	.	.	13	TRBJ2-7	CASSLHSSYEQYF	TGTGCCAGCAGTTTACACAGCTCCTACGAGCAGTACTTC
TRBV12-5	.	TRBD1	13	TRBJ2-4	CASGSGTGNIQYF	TGTGCTAGTGGATCCGGGACAGGAAACATTCAGTACTTC
TRBV6-5	.	.	14	TRBJ1-1	CASSPPRGMGEAFF	TGTGCCAGCAGCCCCCCTCGGGGGATGGGTGAAGCTTTCTTT
TRBV9	.	TRBD1	14	TRBJ1-1	CASERGLERTEAFF	TGTGCCAGCGAGAGGGGGCTTGAGAGAACTGAAGCTTTCTTT